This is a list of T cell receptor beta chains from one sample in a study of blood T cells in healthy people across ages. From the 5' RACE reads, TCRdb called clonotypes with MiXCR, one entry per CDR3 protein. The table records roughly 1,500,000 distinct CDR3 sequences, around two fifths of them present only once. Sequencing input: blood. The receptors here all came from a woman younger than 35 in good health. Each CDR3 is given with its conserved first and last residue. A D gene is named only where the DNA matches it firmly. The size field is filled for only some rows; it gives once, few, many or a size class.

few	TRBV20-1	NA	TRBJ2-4	CSAIRSTVAKNIQYF	TGCAGTGCTATCCGGAGTACGGTAGCCAAAAACATTCAGTACTTC
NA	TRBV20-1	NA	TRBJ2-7	CSAKVAIGVPSSYNEQYF	TGCAGTGCTAAGGTTGCGATTGGAGTCCCGAGCTCCTACAATGAGCAGTACTTC
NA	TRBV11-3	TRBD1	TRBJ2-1	CASSLEGRDRGQHPNYNEQFF	TGTGCCAGCAGCTTAGAAGGCCGGGACAGGGGACAACACCCAAACTACAATGAGCAGTTCTTC
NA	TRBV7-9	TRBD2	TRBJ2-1	CASSLPHRGRGSSYNEQFF	TGTGCCAGCAGCCTCCCCCACCGCGGGAGGGGGAGCTCCTACAATGAGCAGTTCTTC
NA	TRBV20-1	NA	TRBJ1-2	CSVPGQSYGYTF	TGCAGTGTCCCGGGACAAAGCTATGGCTACACCTTC
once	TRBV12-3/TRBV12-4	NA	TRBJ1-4	CASSSTREGKLFF	TGTGCCAGCAGTTCGACCCGCGAGGGAAAACTGTTTTTT
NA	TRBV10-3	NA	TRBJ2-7	CAISVLDTGHYEQYF	TGTGCCATCAGTGTTTTGGACACCGGGCATTACGAGCAGTACTTC
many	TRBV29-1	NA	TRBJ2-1	CSVVVLMRGPSSYNEQFF	TGCAGCGTTGTTGTTCTTATGAGGGGCCCGAGCTCCTACAATGAGCAGTTCTTC
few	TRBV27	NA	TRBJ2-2	CASRGGGGGYTGELFF	TGTGCCAGCAGAGGAGGTGGAGGGGGTTACACCGGGGAGCTGTTTTTT
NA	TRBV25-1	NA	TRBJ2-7	CASSYAGPGPSYEQYF	TGTGCCAGCAGTTACGCAGGTCCAGGTCCCTCCTACGAGCAGTACTTC
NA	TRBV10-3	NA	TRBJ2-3	CAITPGALLTNTQYF	TGTGCCATCACCCCTGGGGCCCTCCTCACAAATACGCAGTATTTT
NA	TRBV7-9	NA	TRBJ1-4	CASSLALGGYNEKLFF	TGTGCCAGCAGCTTAGCGCTGGGGGGCTATAATGAAAAACTGTTTTTT
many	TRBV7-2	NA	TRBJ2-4	CASSLTGPNYIQYF	TGTGCCAGCAGCTTAACGGGACCCAATTACATTCAGTACTTC
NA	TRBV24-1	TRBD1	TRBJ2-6	CATSDPRQGVYDSGANVLTF	TGTGCCACCAGTGATCCCCGACAGGGAGTATACGACTCTGGGGCCAACGTCCTGACTTTC
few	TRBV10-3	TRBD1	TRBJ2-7	CAISDIGTGGFNEQYF	TGTGCCATCAGTGATATTGGGACAGGGGGCTTTAACGAGCAGTACTTC
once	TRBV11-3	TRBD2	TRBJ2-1	CASSSFGGSEQFF	TGTGCCAGCAGCTCCTTCGGGGGGAGCGAGCAGTTCTTC
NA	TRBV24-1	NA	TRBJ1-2	CATSDFETNYGYTF	TGTGCCACCAGTGATTTCGAAACTAACTATGGCTACACCTTC
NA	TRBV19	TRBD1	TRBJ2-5	CASSITGTVVRKGETQYF	TGTGCCAGTAGTATAACCGGGACAGTCGTAAGGAAAGGAGAGACCCAGTACTTC
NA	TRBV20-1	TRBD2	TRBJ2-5	CSATELASETQYF	TGCAGTGCAACGGAACTAGCGTCTGAGACCCAGTACTTC
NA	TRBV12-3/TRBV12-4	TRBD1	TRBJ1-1	CASRSRQGGTEAFF	TGTGCCAGCAGAAGTAGACAGGGAGGGACTGAAGCTTTCTTT
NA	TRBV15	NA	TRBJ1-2	CATSRDRGVGQVYGYTF	TGTGCCACCAGCAGAGATCGAGGGGTGGGACAAGTCTATGGCTACACCTTC
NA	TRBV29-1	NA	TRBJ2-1	CSFYTPGGRQGNEQFF	TGCAGCTTTTACACACCCGGGGGCAGGCAAGGCAATGAGCAGTTCTTC
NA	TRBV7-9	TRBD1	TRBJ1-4	CASNGDSRGEKLFF	TGTGCCAGCAACGGGGACAGCCGGGGCGAAAAACTGTTTTTT
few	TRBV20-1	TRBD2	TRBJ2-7	CSAYWAGEATYEQYF	TGCAGTGCTTATTGGGCGGGAGAGGCAACCTACGAGCAGTACTTC
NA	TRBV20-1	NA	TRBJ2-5	CSAAEGPETQYF	TGCAGTGCTGCGGAGGGCCCGGAGACCCAGTACTTC
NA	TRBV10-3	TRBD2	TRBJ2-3	CAIRKTSGMSTDTQYF	TGTGCCATCAGGAAGACTAGCGGGATGAGCACAGATACGCAGTATTTT
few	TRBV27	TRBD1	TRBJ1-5	CASSLGGDSYQPQHF	TGTGCCAGCAGTTTAGGAGGGGACAGCTATCAGCCCCAGCATTTT
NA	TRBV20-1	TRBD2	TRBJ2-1	CSATWLAGVGSYNEQFF	TGCAGTGCTACATGGCTAGCGGGAGTGGGTTCCTACAATGAGCAGTTCTTC
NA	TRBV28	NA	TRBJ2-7	CASGNSPYEQYF	TGTGCCAGCGGAAACAGCCCCTACGAGCAGTACTTC
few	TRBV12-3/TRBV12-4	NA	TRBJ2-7	CASSTTLTASYEQYF	TGTGCCAGCAGCACGACCTTGACAGCCTCCTACGAGCAGTACTTC
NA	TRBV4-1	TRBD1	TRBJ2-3	CASSQVGRDRGTDTQYF	TGCGCCAGCAGCCAAGTGGGGCGGGACAGGGGAACAGATACGCAGTATTTT
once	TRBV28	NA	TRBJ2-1	CASRPLLSYNEQFF	TGTGCCAGCAGACCCCTGCTCTCCTACAATGAGCAGTTCTTC
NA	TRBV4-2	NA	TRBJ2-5	CASSQDRGVSEQYF	TGTGCCAGCAGCCAAGATAGAGGTGTGAGTGAGCAGTACTTC
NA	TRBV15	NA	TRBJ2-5	CATSSLGWDQETQYF	TGTGCCACCAGCAGCCTTGGCTGGGACCAAGAGACCCAGTACTTC
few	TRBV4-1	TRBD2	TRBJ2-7	CASSQESSGDEQYF	TGCGCCAGCAGCCAAGAGTCTAGCGGCGACGAGCAGTACTTC
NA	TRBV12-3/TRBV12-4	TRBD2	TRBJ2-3	CASSPGFGAGVRSSTDTQYF	TGTGCCAGCAGCCCGGGGTTTGGCGCGGGGGTACGCTCTAGCACAGATACGCAGTATTTT
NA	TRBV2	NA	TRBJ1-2	CASSEGGNYDYTF	TGTGCCAGCAGTGAGGGAGGGAACTATGACTACACCTTC
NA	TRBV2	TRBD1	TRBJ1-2	CASRGDSLIYGYTF	TGTGCCAGCCGAGGGGACAGCCTAATCTATGGCTACACCTTC
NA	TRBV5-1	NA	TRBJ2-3	CASSLLESDTQYF	TGTGCCAGCAGCTTGTTAGAGTCAGATACGCAGTATTTT
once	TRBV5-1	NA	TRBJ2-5	CASSSSVLGVALVETQYF	TGCGCCAGCAGCTCAAGCGTCCTCGGGGTGGCCTTGGTTGAGACCCAGTACTTC
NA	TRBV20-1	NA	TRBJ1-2	CSAGQTNGYTF	TGCAGTGCTGGACAGACAAATGGCTACACCTTC
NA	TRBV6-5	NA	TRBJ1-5	CASSLPGPNQPQHF	TGTGCCAGCAGTTTACCGGGGCCTAATCAGCCCCAGCATTTT
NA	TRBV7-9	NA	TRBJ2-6	CASSLAPGTTGANVLTF	TGTGCCAGCAGCTTAGCGCCCGGGACAACTGGGGCCAACGTCCTGACTTTC